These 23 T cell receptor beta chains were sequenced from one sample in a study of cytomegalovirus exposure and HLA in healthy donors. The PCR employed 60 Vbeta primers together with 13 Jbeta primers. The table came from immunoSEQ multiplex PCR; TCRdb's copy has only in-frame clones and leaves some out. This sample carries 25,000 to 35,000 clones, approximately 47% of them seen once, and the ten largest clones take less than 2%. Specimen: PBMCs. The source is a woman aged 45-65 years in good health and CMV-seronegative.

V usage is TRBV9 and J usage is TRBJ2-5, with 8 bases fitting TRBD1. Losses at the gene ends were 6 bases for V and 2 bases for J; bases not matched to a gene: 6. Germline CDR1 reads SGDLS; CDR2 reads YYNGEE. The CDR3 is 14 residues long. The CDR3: CASNKGDRQETQYF. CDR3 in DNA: TGTGCCAGCAATAAAGGGGACAGGCAAGAGACCCAGTACTTC.

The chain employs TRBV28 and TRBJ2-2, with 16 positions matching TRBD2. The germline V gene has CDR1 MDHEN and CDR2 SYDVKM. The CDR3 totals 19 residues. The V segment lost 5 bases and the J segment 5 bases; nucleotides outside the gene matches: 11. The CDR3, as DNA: TGTGCCAGCAGTGCCTCGGGACTAGCGGGGGGGGCTGGAACCGGGGAGCTGTTTTTT. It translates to CASSASGLAGGAGTGELFF.

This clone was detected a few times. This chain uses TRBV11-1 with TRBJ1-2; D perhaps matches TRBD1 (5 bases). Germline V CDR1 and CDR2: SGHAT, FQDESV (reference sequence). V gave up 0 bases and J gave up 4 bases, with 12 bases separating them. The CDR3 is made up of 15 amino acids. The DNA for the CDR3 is TGTGCCAGCAGCTTAGCCGATGACAGTCCCTATGGCTACACCTTC. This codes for CASSLADDSPYGYTF.

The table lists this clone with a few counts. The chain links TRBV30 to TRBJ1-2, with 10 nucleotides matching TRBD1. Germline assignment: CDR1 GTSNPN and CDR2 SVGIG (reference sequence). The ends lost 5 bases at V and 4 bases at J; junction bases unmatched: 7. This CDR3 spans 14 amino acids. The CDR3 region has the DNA TGTGCCTGGGGTAGGGACAGGGGCCTCTATGGCTACACCTTC. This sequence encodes CAWGRDRGLYGYTF.

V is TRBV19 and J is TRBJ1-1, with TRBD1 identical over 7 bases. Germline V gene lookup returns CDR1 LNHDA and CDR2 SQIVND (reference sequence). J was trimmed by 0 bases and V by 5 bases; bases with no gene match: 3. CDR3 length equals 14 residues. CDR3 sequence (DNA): TGTGCCAGTAGTGTCGGGACAGTGAACACTGAAGCTTTCTTT. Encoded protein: CASSVGTVNTEAFF. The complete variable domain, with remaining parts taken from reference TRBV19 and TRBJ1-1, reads DGGITQSPKYLFRKEGQNVTLSCEQNLNHDAMYWYRQDPGQGLRLIYYSQIVNDFQKGDIAEGYSVSREKKESFPLTVTSAQKNPTAFYLCASSVGTVNTEAFFGQGTRLTVV.

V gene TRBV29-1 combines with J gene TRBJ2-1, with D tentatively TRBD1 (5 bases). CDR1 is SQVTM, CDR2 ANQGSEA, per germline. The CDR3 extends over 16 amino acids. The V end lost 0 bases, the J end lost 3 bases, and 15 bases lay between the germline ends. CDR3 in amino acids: CSVEEGQGSHYNEQFF. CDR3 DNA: TGCAGCGTTGAAGAGGGGCAGGGCTCTCACTACAATGAGCAGTTCTTC.

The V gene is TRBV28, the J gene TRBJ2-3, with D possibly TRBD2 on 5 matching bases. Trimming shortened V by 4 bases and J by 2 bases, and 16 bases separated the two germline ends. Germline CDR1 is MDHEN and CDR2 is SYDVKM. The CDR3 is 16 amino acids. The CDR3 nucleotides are TGTGCCAGCAGTTCTAAAAAAGCGGCTCTCACAGATACGCAGTATTTT. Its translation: CASSSKKAALTDTQYF.

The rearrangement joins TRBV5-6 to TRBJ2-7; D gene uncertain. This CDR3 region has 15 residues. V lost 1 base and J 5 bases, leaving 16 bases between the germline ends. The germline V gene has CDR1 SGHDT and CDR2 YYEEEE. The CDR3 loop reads CASSLFADFEDEQYF. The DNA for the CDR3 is TGTGCCAGCAGCTTGTTCGCCGACTTCGAGGACGAGCAGTACTTC.

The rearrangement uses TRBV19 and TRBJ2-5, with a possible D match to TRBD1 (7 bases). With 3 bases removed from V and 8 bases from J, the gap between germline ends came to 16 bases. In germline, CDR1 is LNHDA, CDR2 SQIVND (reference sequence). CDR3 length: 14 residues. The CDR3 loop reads CASSIRGDGKTQYF. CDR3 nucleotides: TGTGCCAGTAGTATCAGGGGGGATGGGAAAACCCAGTACTTC.

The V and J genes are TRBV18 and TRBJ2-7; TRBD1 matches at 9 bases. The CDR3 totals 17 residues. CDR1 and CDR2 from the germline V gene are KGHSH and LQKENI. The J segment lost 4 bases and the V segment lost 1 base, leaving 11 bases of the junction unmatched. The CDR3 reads CASSPQNSGTGSYEQYF. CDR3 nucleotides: TGTGCCAGCTCACCACAAAATTCCGGGACAGGGAGTTACGAGCAGTACTTC.

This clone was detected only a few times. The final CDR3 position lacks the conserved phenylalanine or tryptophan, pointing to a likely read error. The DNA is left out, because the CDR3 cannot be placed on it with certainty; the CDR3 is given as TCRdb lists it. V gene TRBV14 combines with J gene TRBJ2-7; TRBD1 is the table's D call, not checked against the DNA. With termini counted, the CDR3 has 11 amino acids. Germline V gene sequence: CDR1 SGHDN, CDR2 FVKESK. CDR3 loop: CASSSGQGLIL.

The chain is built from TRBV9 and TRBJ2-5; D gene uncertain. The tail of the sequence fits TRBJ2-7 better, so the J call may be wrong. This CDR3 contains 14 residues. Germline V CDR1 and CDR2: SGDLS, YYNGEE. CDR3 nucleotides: TGTGCCAGCAGCGTAGTGGGCCACTCCTACGAGCAGTACTTC. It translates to CASSVVGHSYEQYF.

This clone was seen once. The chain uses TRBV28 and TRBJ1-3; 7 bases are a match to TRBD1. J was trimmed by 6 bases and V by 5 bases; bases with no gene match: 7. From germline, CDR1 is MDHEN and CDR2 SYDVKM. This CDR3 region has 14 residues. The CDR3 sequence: CASSEGGLINTIYF. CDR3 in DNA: TGTGCCAGCAGTGAAGGGGGCCTCATAAACACCATATATTTT.

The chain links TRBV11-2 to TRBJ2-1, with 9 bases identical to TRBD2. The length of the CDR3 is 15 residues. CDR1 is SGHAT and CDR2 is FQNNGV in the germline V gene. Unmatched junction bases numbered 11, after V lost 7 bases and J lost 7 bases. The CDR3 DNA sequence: TGTGCCAGCACCTCTGGGGCGGGAGGGTTTAATGAGCAGTTCTTC. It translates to CASTSGAGGFNEQFF.

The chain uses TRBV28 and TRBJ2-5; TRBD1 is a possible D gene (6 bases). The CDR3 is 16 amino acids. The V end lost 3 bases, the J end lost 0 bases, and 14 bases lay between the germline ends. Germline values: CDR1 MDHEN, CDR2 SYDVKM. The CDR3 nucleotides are TGTGCCAGCAGTTTCGGGACACCCTTTGACCAAGAGACCCAGTACTTC. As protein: CASSFGTPFDQETQYF. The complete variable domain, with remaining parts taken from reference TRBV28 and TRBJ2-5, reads DVKVTQSSRYLVKRTGEKVFLECVQDMDHENMFWYRQDPGLGLRLIYFSYDVKMKEKGDIPEGYSVSREKKERFSLILESASTNQTSMYLCASSFGTPFDQETQYFGPGTRLLVL.

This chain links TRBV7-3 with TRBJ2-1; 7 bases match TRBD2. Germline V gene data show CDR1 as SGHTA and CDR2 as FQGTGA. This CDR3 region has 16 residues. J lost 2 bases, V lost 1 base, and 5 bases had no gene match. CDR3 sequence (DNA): TGTGCCAGCAGCTTAATGGCGGGAGCCGCCTACAATGAGCAGTTCTTC. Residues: CASSLMAGAAYNEQFF.

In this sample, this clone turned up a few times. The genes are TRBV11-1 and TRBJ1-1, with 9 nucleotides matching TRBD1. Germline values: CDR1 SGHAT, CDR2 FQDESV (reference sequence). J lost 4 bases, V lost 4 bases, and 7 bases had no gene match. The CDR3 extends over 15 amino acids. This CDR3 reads CASSSQQGAVTEAFF. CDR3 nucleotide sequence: TGTGCCAGCAGCTCGCAACAGGGGGCGGTCACTGAAGCTTTCTTT.

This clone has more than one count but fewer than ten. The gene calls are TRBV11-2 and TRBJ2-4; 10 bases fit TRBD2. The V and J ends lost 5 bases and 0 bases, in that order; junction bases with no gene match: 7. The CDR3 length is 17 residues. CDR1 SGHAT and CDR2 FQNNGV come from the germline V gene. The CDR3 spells CASSRRTSGVAKNIQYF. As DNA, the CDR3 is TGTGCCAGCAGCCGCCGAACTAGCGGGGTAGCCAAAAACATTCAGTACTTC.

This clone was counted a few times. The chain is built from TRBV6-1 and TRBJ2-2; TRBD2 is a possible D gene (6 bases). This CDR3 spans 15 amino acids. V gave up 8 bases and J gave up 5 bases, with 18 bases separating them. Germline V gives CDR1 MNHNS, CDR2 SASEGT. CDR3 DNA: TGTGCCAGCCGGGCCGGTTGGGGGGAGACCGGGGAGCTGTTTTTT. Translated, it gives CASRAGWGETGELFF.

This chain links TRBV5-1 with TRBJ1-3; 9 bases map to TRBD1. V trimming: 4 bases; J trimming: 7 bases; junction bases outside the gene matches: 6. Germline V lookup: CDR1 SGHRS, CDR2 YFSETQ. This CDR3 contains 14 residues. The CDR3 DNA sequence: TGCGCCAGCAGCCTGAACAGGGGGCAGAACACCATATATTTT. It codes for CASSLNRGQNTIYF. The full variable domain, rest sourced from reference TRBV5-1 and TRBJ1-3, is KAGVTQTPRYLIKTRGQQVTLSCSPISGHRSVSWYQQTPGQGLQFLFEYFSETQRNKGNFPGRFSGRQFSNSRSEMNVSTLELGDSALYLCASSLNRGQNTIYFGEGSWLTVV.

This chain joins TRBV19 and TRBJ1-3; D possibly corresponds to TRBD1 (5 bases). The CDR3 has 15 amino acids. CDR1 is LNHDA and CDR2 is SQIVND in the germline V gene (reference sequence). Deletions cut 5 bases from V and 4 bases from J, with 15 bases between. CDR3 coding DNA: TGTGCCAGTAGTGGGGCCGGGACTTGGGGAAACACCATATATTTT. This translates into CASSGAGTWGNTIYF.

Written as DNA, the CDR3 is TGTGCCAGCAGCTTAGTCGGGAATATAGCTGGAAACACCATATATTTT. It is translated as CASSLVGNIAGNTIYF. The chain links TRBV7-2 to TRBJ1-3; unclear D gene. V was pared by 1 base and J by 2 bases, with 12 bases between. CDR3 length: 16 amino acids. The germline CDR1 and CDR2 sequences are SGHTA and FQGNSA.

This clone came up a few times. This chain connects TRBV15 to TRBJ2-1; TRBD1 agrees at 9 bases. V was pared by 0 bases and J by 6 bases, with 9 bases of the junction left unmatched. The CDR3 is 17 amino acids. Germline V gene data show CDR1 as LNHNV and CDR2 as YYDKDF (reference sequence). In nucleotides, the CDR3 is TGTGCCACCAGCAGAGATCTGGTCGGGACAGGGCGCAATGAGCAGTTCTTC. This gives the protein CATSRDLVGTGRNEQFF.